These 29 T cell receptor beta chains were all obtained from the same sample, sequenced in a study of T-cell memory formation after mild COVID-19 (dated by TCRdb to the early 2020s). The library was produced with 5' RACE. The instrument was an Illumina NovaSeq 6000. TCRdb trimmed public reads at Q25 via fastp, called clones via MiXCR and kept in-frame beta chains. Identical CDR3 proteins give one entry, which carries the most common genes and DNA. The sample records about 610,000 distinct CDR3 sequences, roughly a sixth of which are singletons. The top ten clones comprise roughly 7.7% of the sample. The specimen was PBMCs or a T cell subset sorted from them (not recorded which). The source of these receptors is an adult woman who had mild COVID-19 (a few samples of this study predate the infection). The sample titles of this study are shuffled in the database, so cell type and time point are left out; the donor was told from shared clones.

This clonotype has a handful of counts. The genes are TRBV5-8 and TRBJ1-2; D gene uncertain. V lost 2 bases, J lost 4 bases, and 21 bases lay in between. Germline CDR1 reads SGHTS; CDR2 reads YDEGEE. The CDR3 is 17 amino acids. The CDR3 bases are TGTGCCAGCAGCTTTGCCCCCTCGGAGAGAACACCCTATGGCTACACCTTC. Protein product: CASSFAPSERTPYGYTF. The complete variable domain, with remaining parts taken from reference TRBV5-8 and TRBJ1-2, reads EAGVTQSPTHLIKTRGQQATLRCSPISGHTSVYWYQQALGLGLQFLLWYDEGEERNRGNFPPRFSGRQFPNYSSELNVNALELEDSALYLCASSFAPSERTPYGYTFGSGTRLTVV.

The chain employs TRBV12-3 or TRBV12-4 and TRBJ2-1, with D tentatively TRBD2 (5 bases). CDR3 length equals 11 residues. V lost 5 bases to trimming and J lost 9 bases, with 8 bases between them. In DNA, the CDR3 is TGTGCCAGCAGTAGAGGGCCTGAGCAGTTCTTC. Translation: CASSRGPEQFF.

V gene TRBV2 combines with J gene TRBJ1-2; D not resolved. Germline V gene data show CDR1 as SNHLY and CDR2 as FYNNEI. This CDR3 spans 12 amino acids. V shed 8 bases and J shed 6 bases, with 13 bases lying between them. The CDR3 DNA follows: TGTGCCAGCTCTGACGGCTTCCATGGCTACACCTTC. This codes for CASSDGFHGYTF.

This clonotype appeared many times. Written as DNA, the CDR3 is TGTGCCAGCAGCGTAGCTGGGGACGAGCAGTACTTC. Amino acids: CASSVAGDEQYF. The J gene is TRBJ2-7, the V gene TRBV9; no definite D call. The length of the CDR3 is 12 residues. V was cut by 0 bases and J by 5 bases, with 6 bases left in between. Germline assignment: CDR1 SGDLS and CDR2 YYNGEE.

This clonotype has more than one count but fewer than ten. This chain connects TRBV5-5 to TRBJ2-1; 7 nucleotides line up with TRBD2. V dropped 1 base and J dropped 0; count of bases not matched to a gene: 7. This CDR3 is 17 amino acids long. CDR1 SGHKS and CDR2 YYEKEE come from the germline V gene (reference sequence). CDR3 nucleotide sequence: TGTGCCAGCAGCTTGTTGACTAGCCCTGACTCCTACAATGAGCAGTTCTTC. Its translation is CASSLLTSPDSYNEQFF.

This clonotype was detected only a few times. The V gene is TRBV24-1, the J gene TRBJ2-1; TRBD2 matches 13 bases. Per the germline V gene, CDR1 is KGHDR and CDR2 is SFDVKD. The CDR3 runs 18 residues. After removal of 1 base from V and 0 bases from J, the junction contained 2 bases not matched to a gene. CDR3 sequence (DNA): TGTGCCACCAGTGATTTCCGGACTAGCGGGAGCTCCTACAATGAGCAGTTCTTC. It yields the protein CATSDFRTSGSSYNEQFF.

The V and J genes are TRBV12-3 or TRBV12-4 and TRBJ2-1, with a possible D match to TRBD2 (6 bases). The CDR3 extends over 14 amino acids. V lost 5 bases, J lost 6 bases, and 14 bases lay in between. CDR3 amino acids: CASSPGGDSNEQFF. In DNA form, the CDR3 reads TGTGCCAGCAGTCCCGGGGGAGACTCCAATGAGCAGTTCTTC.

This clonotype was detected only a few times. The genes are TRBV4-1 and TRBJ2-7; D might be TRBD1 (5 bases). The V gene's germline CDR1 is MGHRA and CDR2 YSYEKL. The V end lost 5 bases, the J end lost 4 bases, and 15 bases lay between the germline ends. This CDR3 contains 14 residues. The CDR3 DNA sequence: TGCGCCAGCAGCGAAGGGGTGGCAGGGTACGAGCAGTACTTC. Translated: CASSEGVAGYEQYF.

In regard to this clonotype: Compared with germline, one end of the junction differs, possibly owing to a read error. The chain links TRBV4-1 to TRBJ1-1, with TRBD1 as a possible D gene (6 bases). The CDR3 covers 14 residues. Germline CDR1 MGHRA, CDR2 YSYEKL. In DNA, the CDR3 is TGCGCCAGCACCCAAACAGGGCTGAACACTGAAGCTTTCTTT. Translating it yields CASTQTGLNTEAFF.

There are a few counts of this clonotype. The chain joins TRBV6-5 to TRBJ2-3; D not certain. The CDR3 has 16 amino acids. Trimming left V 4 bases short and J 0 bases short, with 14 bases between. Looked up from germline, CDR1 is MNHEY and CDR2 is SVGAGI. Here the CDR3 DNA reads TGTGCCAGCAGTTCCCAGTTCAGAGATAGCACAGATACGCAGTATTTT. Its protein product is CASSSQFRDSTDTQYF.

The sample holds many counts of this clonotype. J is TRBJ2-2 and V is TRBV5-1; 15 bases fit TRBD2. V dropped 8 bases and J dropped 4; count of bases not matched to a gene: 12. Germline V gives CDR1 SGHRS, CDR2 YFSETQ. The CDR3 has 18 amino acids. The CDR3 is CASSAGTSGRIGTGELFF. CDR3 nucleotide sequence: TGCGCCAGTTCAGCCGGGACTAGCGGGAGGATTGGCACCGGGGAGCTGTTTTTT. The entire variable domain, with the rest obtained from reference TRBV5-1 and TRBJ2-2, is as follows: KAGVTQTPRYLIKTRGQQVTLSCSPISGHRSVSWYQQTPGQGLQFLFEYFSETQRNKGNFPGRFSGRQFSNSRSEMNVSTLELGDSALYLCASSAGTSGRIGTGELFFGEGSRLTVL.

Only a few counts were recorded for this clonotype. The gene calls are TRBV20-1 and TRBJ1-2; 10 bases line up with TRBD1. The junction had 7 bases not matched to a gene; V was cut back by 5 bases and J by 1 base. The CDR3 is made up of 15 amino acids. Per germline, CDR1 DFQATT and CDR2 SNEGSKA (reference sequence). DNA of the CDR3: TGCAGTGCTGTAACCGGGACAGGGGATAACTATGGCTACACCTTC. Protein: CSAVTGTGDNYGYTF.

In nucleotides, the CDR3 is TGTGCCAGCAGCCAGCTTTCAGATACGCAGTATTTT. It codes for CASSQLSDTQYF. The chain has TRBV3-1 and TRBJ2-3; D call uncertain. Germline CDR1 and CDR2: LGHDT and YNNKEL (reference sequence). There are 12 residues in the CDR3. V lost 3 bases to trimming and J lost 4 bases, with 5 bases between them.

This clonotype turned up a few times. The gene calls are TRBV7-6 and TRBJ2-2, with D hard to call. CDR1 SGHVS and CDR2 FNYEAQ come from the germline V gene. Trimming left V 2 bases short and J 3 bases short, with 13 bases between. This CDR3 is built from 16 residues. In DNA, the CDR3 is TGTGCCAGCAGCTTATTTAGCTTCCGTGACACCGGGGAGCTGTTTTTT. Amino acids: CASSLFSFRDTGELFF.

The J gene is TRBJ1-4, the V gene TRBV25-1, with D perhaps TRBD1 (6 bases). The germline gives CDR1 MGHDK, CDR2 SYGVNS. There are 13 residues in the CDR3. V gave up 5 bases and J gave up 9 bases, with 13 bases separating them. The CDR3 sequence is CASSQQGNQKLFF. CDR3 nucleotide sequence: TGTGCCAGCAGTCAACAGGGAAATCAAAAACTGTTTTTT.

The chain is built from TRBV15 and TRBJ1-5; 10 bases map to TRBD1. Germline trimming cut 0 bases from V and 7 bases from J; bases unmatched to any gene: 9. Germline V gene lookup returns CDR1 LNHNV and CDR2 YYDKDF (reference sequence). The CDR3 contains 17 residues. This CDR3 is CATSRDGRTGGSQPQHF. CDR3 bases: TGTGCCACCAGCAGAGATGGAAGGACAGGGGGATCACAGCCCCAGCATTTT.

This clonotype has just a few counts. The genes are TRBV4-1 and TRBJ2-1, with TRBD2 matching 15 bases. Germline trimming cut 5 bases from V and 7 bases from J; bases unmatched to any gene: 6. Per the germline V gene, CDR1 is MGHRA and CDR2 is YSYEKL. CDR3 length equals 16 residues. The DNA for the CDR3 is TGCGCCAGCAGCGCCGGACTAGCGGGGGGGCAAAATGAGCAGTTCTTC. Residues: CASSAGLAGGQNEQFF.

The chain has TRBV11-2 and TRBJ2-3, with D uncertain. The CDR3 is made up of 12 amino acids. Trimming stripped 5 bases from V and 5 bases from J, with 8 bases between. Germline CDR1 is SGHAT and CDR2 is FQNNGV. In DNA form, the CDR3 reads TGTGCCAGCAGCCCCCGTCTAGATACGCAGTATTTT. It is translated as CASSPRLDTQYF.

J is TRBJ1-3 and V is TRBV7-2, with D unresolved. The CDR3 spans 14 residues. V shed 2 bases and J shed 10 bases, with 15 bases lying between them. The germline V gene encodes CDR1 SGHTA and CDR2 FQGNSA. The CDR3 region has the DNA TGTGCCAGCAGCTTACTTACCCTCGCTAATACCATATATTTT. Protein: CASSLLTLANTIYF. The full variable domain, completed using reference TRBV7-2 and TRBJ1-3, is GAGVSQSPSNKVTEKGKDVELRCDPISGHTALYWYRQSLGQGLEFLIYFQGNSAPDKSGLPSDRFSAERTGGSVSTLTIQRTQQEDSAVYLCASSLLTLANTIYFGEGSWLTVV.

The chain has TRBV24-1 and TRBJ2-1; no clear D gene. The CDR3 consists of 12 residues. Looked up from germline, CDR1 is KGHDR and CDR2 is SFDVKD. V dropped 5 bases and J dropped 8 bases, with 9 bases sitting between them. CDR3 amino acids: CATSARLDEQFF. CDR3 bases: TGTGCCACCAGTGCCAGGTTAGATGAGCAGTTCTTC.

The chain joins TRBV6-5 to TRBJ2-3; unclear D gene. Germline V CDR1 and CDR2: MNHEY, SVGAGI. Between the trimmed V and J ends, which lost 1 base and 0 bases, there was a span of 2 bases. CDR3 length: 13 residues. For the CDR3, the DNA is TGTGCCAGCAGTTACTTAAGCACAGATACGCAGTATTTT. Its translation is CASSYLSTDTQYF.

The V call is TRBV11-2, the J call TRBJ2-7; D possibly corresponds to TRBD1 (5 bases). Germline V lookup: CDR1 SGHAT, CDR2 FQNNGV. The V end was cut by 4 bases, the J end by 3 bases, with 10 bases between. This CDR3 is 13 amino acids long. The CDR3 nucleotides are TGTGCCAGCAGCTCAGACAGTATCTACGAGCAGTACTTC. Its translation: CASSSDSIYEQYF.

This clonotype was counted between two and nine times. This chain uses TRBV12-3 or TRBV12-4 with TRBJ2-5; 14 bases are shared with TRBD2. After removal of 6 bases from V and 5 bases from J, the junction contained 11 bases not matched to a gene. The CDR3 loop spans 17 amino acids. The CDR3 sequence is CASSEGLAGASGETQYF. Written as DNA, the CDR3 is TGTGCCAGCAGCGAGGGACTAGCGGGGGCTAGCGGGGAGACCCAGTACTTC.

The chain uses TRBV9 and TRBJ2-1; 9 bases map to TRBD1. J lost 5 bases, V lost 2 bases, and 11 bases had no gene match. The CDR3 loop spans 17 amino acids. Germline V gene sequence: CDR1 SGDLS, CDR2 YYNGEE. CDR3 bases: TGTGCCAGCAGCGTCGGACAGGGGTGGGTTTTGGACAATGAGCAGTTCTTC. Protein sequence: CASSVGQGWVLDNEQFF.

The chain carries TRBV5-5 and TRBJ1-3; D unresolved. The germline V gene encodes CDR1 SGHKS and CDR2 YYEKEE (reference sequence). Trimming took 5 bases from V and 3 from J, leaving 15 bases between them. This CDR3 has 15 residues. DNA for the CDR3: TGTGCCAGCAGTCCTGGACGGAATATTGGAAACACCATATATTTT. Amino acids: CASSPGRNIGNTIYF.

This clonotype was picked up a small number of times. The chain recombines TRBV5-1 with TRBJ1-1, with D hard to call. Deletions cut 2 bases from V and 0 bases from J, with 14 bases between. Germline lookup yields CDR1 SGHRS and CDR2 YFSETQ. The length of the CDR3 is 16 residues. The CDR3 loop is CASSFTPQNMNTEAFF. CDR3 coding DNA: TGCGCCAGCAGCTTCACCCCTCAAAACATGAACACTGAAGCTTTCTTT. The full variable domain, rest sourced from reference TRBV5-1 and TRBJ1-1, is KAGVTQTPRYLIKTRGQQVTLSCSPISGHRSVSWYQQTPGQGLQFLFEYFSETQRNKGNFPGRFSGRQFSNSRSEMNVSTLELGDSALYLCASSFTPQNMNTEAFFGQGTRLTVV.

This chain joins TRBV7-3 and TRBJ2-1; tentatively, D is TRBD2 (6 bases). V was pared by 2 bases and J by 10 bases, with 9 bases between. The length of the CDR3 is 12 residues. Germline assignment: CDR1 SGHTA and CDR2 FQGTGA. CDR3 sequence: CASSLDAGEQFF. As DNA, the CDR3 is TGTGCCAGCAGCTTAGACGCGGGGGAGCAGTTCTTC.

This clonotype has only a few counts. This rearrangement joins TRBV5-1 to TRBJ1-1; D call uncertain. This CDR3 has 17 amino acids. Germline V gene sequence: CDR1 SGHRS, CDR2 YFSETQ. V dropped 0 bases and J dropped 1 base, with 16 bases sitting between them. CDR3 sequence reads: CASSLGVVATGNTEAFF. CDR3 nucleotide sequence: TGCGCCAGCAGCTTGGGGGTCGTCGCGACTGGGAACACTGAAGCTTTCTTT.

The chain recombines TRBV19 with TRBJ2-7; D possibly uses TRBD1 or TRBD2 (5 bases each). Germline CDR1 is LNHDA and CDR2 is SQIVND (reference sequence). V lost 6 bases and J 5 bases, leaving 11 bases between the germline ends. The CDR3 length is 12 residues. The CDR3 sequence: CASSSMGDEQYF. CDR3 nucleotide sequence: TGTGCCAGTAGCTCCATGGGGGACGAGCAGTACTTC.